This TCR beta chain derives from a study of blood T cell repertoires in COVID-19. Overall study: From the United States, Italy and Spain came samples of acute and convalescent COVID-19.

The participants were between roughly 18 and 89 years old and came from roughly 24 US areas. Shortly before study entry, within 2 weeks, exposed participants had met a COVID-19 case. The V gene lost 4 bases and the J gene lost 3 bases, with 13 bases spanning the gap. The CDR3 length is 14 residues. Germline CDR1 reads SGHNT; CDR2 reads YYREEE (reference sequence). The data were produced by immunoSEQ multiplex PCR, yet TCRdb's version contains in-frame clones alone and is incomplete. The sample carries approximately 150,000 clones, approximately 83% recorded once. This receptor was obtained from a man aged 65 to 85 who had been exposed to COVID-19. The material sequenced was PBMCs or T cells enriched from blood (not recorded which). This chain connects TRBV5-4 to TRBJ1-1; TRBD1 is a possible D gene (6 bases). The CDR3 sequence is CASSPGQRHTEAFF. The CDR3 nucleotides read TGTGCCAGCAGCCCCGGACAGAGACACACTGAAGCTTTCTTT.